Following are 17 T cell receptor beta chains from one sample sequenced in a study of cytomegalovirus exposure and HLA in healthy donors. The method was immunoSEQ multiplex PCR; TCRdb's version includes in-frame clones alone and lacks a portion of them. The data hold over 150,000 clones, with 91% observed a single time. Sequencing was carried out using PBMCs. The source is a woman aged 18-29 years in good health and CMV-seropositive.

This clone has a single count. The V and J genes are TRBV19 and TRBJ2-5, with D perhaps TRBD2 (5 bases). The CDR3 is 13 residues long. Germline assignment: CDR1 LNHDA and CDR2 SQIVND (reference sequence). The V and J ends lost 9 bases and 4 bases respectively, with 15 bases between them. The CDR3 loop is CASAGVRPETQYF. The DNA of the CDR3 is TGTGCCAGCGCCGGGGTGCGCCCAGAGACCCAGTACTTC.

This chain connects TRBV19 to TRBJ2-1, with 11 bases matching TRBD2. The CDR3 runs to 15 residues. V shed 1 base, J shed 4 bases, and the junction held 0 bases outside the gene matches. The germline V gene has CDR1 LNHDA and CDR2 SQIVND (reference sequence). CDR3 amino acids: CASSIGTSGYNEQFF. The CDR3 coding sequence is TGTGCCAGTAGTATAGGGACTAGCGGGTACAATGAGCAGTTCTTC. The whole variable domain, filled in from reference TRBV19 and TRBJ2-1, reads DGGITQSPKYLFRKEGQNVTLSCEQNLNHDAMYWYRQDPGQGLRLIYYSQIVNDFQKGDIAEGYSVSREKKESFPLTVTSAQKNPTAFYLCASSIGTSGYNEQFFGPGTRLTVL.

The rearrangement joins TRBV4-1 to TRBJ2-7, with D tentatively TRBD2 (6 bases). This CDR3 region has 14 residues. Germline loops: CDR1 MGHRA, CDR2 YSYEKL. Trimming shortened V by 4 bases and J by 0 bases, and 10 bases separated the two germline ends. The DNA of the CDR3 is TGCGCCAGCAGCCTTTGGAGGGACTCCTACGAGCAGTACTTC. Protein: CASSLWRDSYEQYF.

The V and J genes are TRBV4-1 and TRBJ2-5, with 10 bases identical to TRBD2. Germline lookup yields CDR1 MGHRA and CDR2 YSYEKL. CDR3 length equals 16 residues. The trim removed 0 bases at V and 4 bases at J, leaving 5 bases unmatched. CDR3 DNA: TGCGCCAGCAGCCAAGACTCTAGCGGGGGTGGAGAGACCCAGTACTTC. Protein: CASSQDSSGGGETQYF.

The rearrangement links TRBV19 to TRBJ2-1, with 8 nucleotides matching TRBD1. Germline V CDR1 and CDR2: LNHDA, SQIVND (reference sequence). The CDR3 consists of 13 residues. With 7 bases clipped from V and 4 bases from J, the junction kept 3 bases outside the gene matches. Here the CDR3 DNA reads TGTGCCAGTAAGGACAGGGCTTACAATGAGCAGTTCTTC. Translated, it gives CASKDRAYNEQFF.

The chain is built from TRBV2 and TRBJ2-1, with TRBD2 matching over 9 bases. The V gene end was trimmed by 5 bases and the J gene end by 8 bases; junction bases not matched to a gene: 13. The germline CDR1 and CDR2 sequences are SNHLY and FYNNEI. This CDR3 has 16 residues. The CDR3 sequence is CASSPDTSGLTDEQFF. The CDR3 DNA sequence: TGTGCCAGCAGTCCGGACACTAGCGGGCTTACGGATGAGCAGTTCTTC.

In this sample, this clone turned up once. The chain combines TRBV27 with TRBJ2-3; 15 nucleotides line up with TRBD2. Germline assignment: CDR1 MNHEY and CDR2 SMNVEV (reference sequence). The CDR3 sequence is 18 residues long. The trim removed 0 bases at V and 1 base at J, leaving 2 bases unmatched. CDR3 sequence reads: CASSLSGLAGGGTDTQYF. In DNA form, the CDR3 reads TGTGCCAGCAGTTTATCGGGACTAGCGGGAGGCGGCACAGATACGCAGTATTTT.

The table lists this clone with a count of one. This chain joins TRBV7-9 and TRBJ2-7; the D is unclear. V was clipped by 3 bases and J by 6 bases, with 12 bases between them. The germline V gene has CDR1 SEHNR and CDR2 FQNEAQ (reference sequence). The CDR3 runs 13 residues. The DNA of the CDR3 is TGTGCCAGCAGCTTCCCGGTAGCCCGCGAGCAGTACTTC. Translated: CASSFPVAREQYF. Filled out from reference TRBV7-9 and TRBJ2-7, the complete variable domain reads DTGVSQNPRHKITKRGQNVTFRCDPISEHNRLYWYRQTLGQGPEFLTYFQNEAQLEKSRLLSDRFSAERPKGSFSTLEIQRTEQGDSAMYLCASSFPVAREQYFGPGTRLTVT.

The chain is built from TRBV5-5 and TRBJ2-2, with D unclear. The germline CDR1 and CDR2 sequences are SGHKS and YYEKEE (reference sequence). Trimming took 1 base from V and 5 from J, leaving 6 bases between them. There are 13 residues in the CDR3. CDR3 sequence reads: CASSLSRTGELFF. Here the CDR3 DNA reads TGTGCCAGCAGCTTGTCGAGGACCGGGGAGCTGTTTTTT.

The chain uses TRBV5-1 and TRBJ1-5; 8 bases align to TRBD1. After removal of 4 bases from V and 0 bases from J, the junction contained 3 bases not matched to a gene. CDR1 is SGHRS, CDR2 YFSETQ, per germline. The CDR3 extends over 15 amino acids. The CDR3 DNA reads TGCGCCAGCAGCCCGACAGGGGCTAGCAATCAGCCCCAGCATTTT. It codes for CASSPTGASNQPQHF.

This CDR3 reads CASSPPLGTGGEKLFF. CDR3 in DNA: TGCGCCAGCAGCCCGCCCCTCGGAACAGGGGGTGAAAAACTGTTTTTT. The chain employs TRBV5-1 and TRBJ1-4; 8 bases align to TRBD1. The germline CDR1 and CDR2 sequences are SGHRS and YFSETQ. With V trimmed by 4 bases and J by 7 bases, 12 bases remained unmatched. CDR3 length equals 16 residues.

This clone was counted at least ten times. The rearrangement uses TRBV15 and TRBJ1-6; TRBD1 matches at 7 bases. Germline trimming cut 5 bases from V and 10 bases from J; bases unmatched to any gene: 5. This CDR3 contains 13 residues. CDR1 and CDR2 from the germline V gene are LNHNV and YYDKDF (reference sequence). The CDR3 sequence is CATSRDSRSPLHF. The CDR3 region has the DNA TGTGCCACCAGCCGGGACAGTCGATCACCCCTCCACTTT.

This clone was counted a few times. J is TRBJ1-2 and V is TRBV6-5; 7 nucleotides line up with TRBD1. The V gene's germline CDR1 is MNHEY and CDR2 SVGAGI. V dropped 8 bases and J dropped 3; count of bases not matched to a gene: 3. This CDR3 has 12 residues. This CDR3 reads CASRQGYYGYTF. The DNA of the CDR3 is TGTGCCAGCCGACAGGGCTACTATGGCTACACCTTC.

This chain links TRBV9 with TRBJ2-2; 9 bases are a match to TRBD2. Germline CDR1 reads SGDLS; CDR2 reads YYNGEE. This CDR3 comprises 16 residues. The ends lost 4 bases at V and 8 bases at J; junction bases unmatched: 12. CDR3 nucleotide sequence: TGTGCCAGCAGCCTTGCAGGCGGGAGGGCCGGTGGGGAGCTGTTTTTT. Its translation is CASSLAGGRAGGELFF.

This chain uses TRBV4-1 with TRBJ1-2; D remains ambiguous. The V end was cut by 0 bases, the J end by 3 bases, with 8 bases between. The CDR3 is 14 amino acids. Germline V CDR1 and CDR2: MGHRA, YSYEKL. DNA of the CDR3: TGCGCCAGCAGCCAAGATCTTGAGTACTATGGCTACACCTTC. It yields the protein CASSQDLEYYGYTF.

The chain couples TRBV18 to TRBJ1-1; the match to TRBD1 covers 9 bases. Germline V lookup: CDR1 KGHSH, CDR2 LQKENI. Germline trimming cut 3 bases from V and 2 bases from J; bases unmatched to any gene: 10. The CDR3 loop spans 17 amino acids. The CDR3 sequence: CASSPGRTGAKNTEAFF. The CDR3, as DNA: TGTGCCAGCTCACCGGGGAGGACAGGGGCCAAAAACACTGAAGCTTTCTTT. The full variable domain, completed using reference TRBV18 and TRBJ1-1, is NAGVMQNPRHLVRRRGQEARLRCSPMKGHSHVYWYRQLPEEGLKFMVYLQKENIIDESGMPKERFSAEFPKEGPSILRIQQVVRGDSAAYFCASSPGRTGAKNTEAFFGQGTRLTVV.

The V and J genes are TRBV6-6 and TRBJ1-2; TRBD1 agrees at 10 bases. The CDR3 sequence is 14 residues long. J gave up 4 bases and V 4 bases, and 3 bases lay outside the gene matches. The germline CDR1 and CDR2 sequences are MNHNY and SVGAGI (reference sequence). The CDR3: CASSSGQGSYGYTF. CDR3 DNA sequence: TGTGCCAGCAGTTCGGGACAGGGGTCCTATGGCTACACCTTC.